Below are 18 T cell receptor beta chains sequenced from a single sample in a study of CDR3 diversity in severe acne. MiXCR was run by TCRdb on the PCR reads, yielding one entry per CDR3 protein. The table lists 84,000 or so distinct CDR3 sequences, about 48% of them singletons. Sample: blood. These receptors came from a male donor in good health, serving as a control.

This clonotype was counted only a few times. The chain combines TRBV24-1 with TRBJ1-2, with D unresolved. Deletions cut 0 bases from V and 4 bases from J, with 8 bases between. Germline CDR1 is KGHDR and CDR2 is SFDVKD. The CDR3 runs 14 residues. CDR3 protein: CATSDLRASYGYTF. In DNA, the CDR3 is TGTGCCACCAGTGATTTGAGGGCCTCCTATGGCTACACCTTC.

The rearrangement uses TRBV7-3 and TRBJ2-7, with TRBD1 matching over 7 bases. Trimming at V came to 3 bases and at J to 4 bases, leaving 6 bases not matched to a gene. CDR1 is SGHTA and CDR2 is FQGTGA in the germline V gene. The CDR3 length is 14 residues. CDR3 DNA: TGTGCCAGCAGCTTTTACAGGGGCGGTTACGAGCAGTACTTC. Encoded protein: CASSFYRGGYEQYF.

Concerning this clonotype itself: A much larger clone differs by one base, so this may be a read error. The rearrangement links TRBV25-1 to TRBJ2-7; perhaps TRBD1 as D (5 bases). CDR3 size: 13 residues. The germline V gene encodes CDR1 MGHDK and CDR2 SYGVNS. CDR3 loop: CASSQGESYEQYF. The CDR3 coding sequence is TGCGCCAGCAGCCAAGGGGAATCCTACGAGCAGTACTTC.

The rearrangement uses TRBV6-6 and TRBJ2-7; 9 bases are a match to TRBD1. The CDR3 consists of 15 residues. Germline V gene data show CDR1 as MNHNY and CDR2 as SVGAGI (reference sequence). V dropped 6 bases and J dropped 2; count of bases not matched to a gene: 8. CDR3 nucleotides: TGTGCCAGCAGCCCCCGACAGGGGGTTACCTACGAGCAGTACTTC. Its translation: CASSPRQGVTYEQYF.

This clonotype was detected only once. The junction differs from germline at one of its ends, possibly a read error. The J gene is TRBJ2-1, the V gene TRBV29-1, with D perhaps TRBD1 (6 bases). This CDR3 is built from 16 residues. The germline V gene has CDR1 SQVTM and CDR2 ANQGSEA. CDR3 sequence (DNA): TGCGGCGTTGAAGATCCGACAGGAGACTCCTACAACGAGCAGTTCTTC. Amino acids: CGVEDPTGDSYNEQFF.

This clonotype was detected a few times. This clone may be a read error of a much larger clone one base away. The chain employs TRBV7-6 and TRBJ2-7; 7 bases fit TRBD1. V trimming: 5 bases; J trimming: 1 base; junction bases outside the gene matches: 2. Germline V gene lookup returns CDR1 SGHVS and CDR2 FNYEAQ. This CDR3 spans 13 amino acids. CDR3 residues: CASSPTGSYEQYF. The DNA for the CDR3 is TGTGCCAGCAGCCCGACAGGGTCCTACGAGCAGTACTTC.

This chain joins TRBV19 and TRBJ2-3, with no clear D. The CDR3 contains 14 residues. Trimming removed 5 bases at V and 0 bases at J, with 9 bases between. Per germline, CDR1 LNHDA and CDR2 SQIVND (reference sequence). The CDR3 DNA follows: TGTGCCAGTAGTTTCAGTGCTAGCACAGATACGCAGTATTTT. It translates to CASSFSASTDTQYF.

This clonotype has ten or more counts. This CDR3 is CASSGGQGDYGYTF. The CDR3 DNA is TGTGCCAGTAGTGGTGGGCAGGGAGACTATGGCTACACCTTC. The chain combines TRBV19 with TRBJ1-2; perhaps TRBD1 as D (5 bases). The V and J ends lost 5 bases and 3 bases respectively, with 13 bases between them. CDR3 length: 14 residues. Germline V gives CDR1 LNHDA, CDR2 SQIVND (reference sequence).

The chain carries TRBV7-3 and TRBJ1-1, with a weak D call TRBD1 (6 bases). This CDR3 comprises 13 residues. Germline CDR1 reads SGHTA; CDR2 reads FQGTGA. Trimming cost V 6 bases and J 3 bases, with 11 bases left between them. CDR3 amino acids: CASRETGDTEAFF. The CDR3 nucleotides read TGTGCCAGCAGAGAGACAGGAGACACTGAAGCTTTCTTT.

As concerns this clonotype: Possible read error: a much larger clone is one base away. This chain connects TRBV3-1 to TRBJ2-7, with D perhaps TRBD2 (5 bases). The CDR3 loop spans 15 amino acids. Germline-derived CDR1 and CDR2 are LGHDT and YNNKEL (reference sequence). The V and J ends lost 4 bases and 6 bases respectively, with 19 bases between them. In DNA form, the CDR3 reads TGTGCCAGCAGCCGAGAGAGGGTCTACAGTCCCGAGCAGTACTTC. Protein product: CASSRERVYSPEQYF.

This clonotype came up many times. The rearrangement uses TRBV29-1 and TRBJ1-1; D call uncertain. Germline lookup yields CDR1 SQVTM and CDR2 ANQGSEA. V gave up 2 bases and J gave up 4 bases, with 11 bases separating them. The length of the CDR3 is 13 residues. The CDR3 here is CSVESTTITEAFF. The CDR3 DNA follows: TGCAGCGTTGAATCTACTACGATCACTGAAGCTTTCTTT.

The table lists this clonotype with a few counts. The chain has TRBV7-9 and TRBJ2-7; 12 nucleotides align to TRBD1. Germline CDR1 and CDR2: SEHNR and FQNEAQ (reference sequence). V shed 6 bases and J 4 bases; nucleotides not matched to a gene: 4. The CDR3 totals 14 residues. CDR3 bases: TGTGCCAGCAGTTTGGGACAGGGGGCGTACGAGCAGTACTTC. It is translated as CASSLGQGAYEQYF. Complete variable domain (other parts from reference TRBV7-9 and TRBJ2-7): DTGVSQNPRHKITKRGQNVTFRCDPISEHNRLYWYRQTLGQGPEFLTYFQNEAQLEKSRLLSDRFSAERPKGSFSTLEIQRTEQGDSAMYLCASSLGQGAYEQYFGPGTRLTVT.

About this clonotype itself: In this CDR3 the conserved last residue, phenylalanine or tryptophan, is missing, so a read error is likely. No DNA is shown, since the ends of the CDR3 on it are uncertain; the CDR3 is the one TCRdb lists. This chain connects TRBV7-9 to TRBJ2-7. The germline CDR1 and CDR2 sequences are SEHNR and FQNEAQ (reference sequence). The CDR3 extends over 13 residues, inclusive of both ends. The CDR3 is CASSRNEYNRNYH.

The chain is built from TRBV14 and TRBJ2-5; D is undetermined. V was cut by 4 bases and J by 1 base, with 16 bases left in between. Per the germline V gene, CDR1 is SGHDN and CDR2 is FVKESK. The CDR3 loop spans 16 amino acids. The CDR3, as DNA: TGTGCCAGCAGCCTTCGACCAGCCAGATTCCAAGAGACCCAGTACTTC. The encoded protein is CASSLRPARFQETQYF.

The chain carries TRBV28 and TRBJ1-1, with 10 bases that match TRBD1. Trimming at V came to 2 bases and at J to 3 bases, leaving 3 bases not matched to a gene. Per the germline V gene, CDR1 is MDHEN and CDR2 is SYDVKM. The CDR3 totals 15 residues. CDR3: CASSLPDRGHTEAFF. CDR3 in DNA: TGTGCCAGCAGTTTACCAGACAGGGGGCACACTGAAGCTTTCTTT.

This clonotype was detected once. The chain couples TRBV12-3 or TRBV12-4 to TRBJ1-1; the match to TRBD1 covers 8 bases. The ends lost 5 bases at V and 4 bases at J; junction bases unmatched: 6. The CDR3 loop spans 14 amino acids. The CDR3 nucleotides read TGTGCCAGCAGTACCACAGGGGGAGGCACTGAAGCTTTCTTT. Its protein product is CASSTTGGGTEAFF.

Remarks on this clonotype: Being one base from a much bigger clone, this may be a read error. The genes are TRBV25-1 and TRBJ1-1, with 7 bases identical to TRBD1. Per germline, CDR1 MGHDK and CDR2 SYGVNS. The CDR3 totals 13 residues. For the CDR3, the DNA is TGTGCCGGCAGGGGGGCTTTGAACACTGAAGCTTTCTTT. Its translation is CAGRGALNTEAFF.

V usage is TRBV28 and J usage is TRBJ1-2; D gene uncertain. Per the germline V gene, CDR1 is MDHEN and CDR2 is SYDVKM. Deletions cut 2 bases from V and 0 bases from J, with 7 bases between. The CDR3 is 14 amino acids. In DNA form, the CDR3 reads TGTGCCAGCAGTTTAAGGCGGACTAACTATGGCTACACCTTC. Protein product: CASSLRRTNYGYTF.